One sample yielded the 9 T cell receptor beta chains listed below, sequenced in a study of a mutant IDH1 vaccine in newly diagnosed glioma. Here immunoSEQ multiplex PCR was the method, and the copy in TCRdb shows in-frame clones only, minus some. The data show around 52,000 clones, over 65% seen once. The time point here: week 35, safety follow-up. It was 300 ug of mutant IDH1 20-mer peptide that made up each vaccine dose, given with topical imiquimod. These receptors lack a known antigen. Sequenced here: PBMCs, sampled from a glioma patient whose treatment included an IDH1 peptide vaccine. These receptors were taken from a man in his forties with glioma.

The chain has TRBV2 and TRBJ2-4; D unclear. The V and J ends lost 1 base and 3 bases respectively, with 7 bases between them. This CDR3 has 14 residues. The germline gives CDR1 SNHLY, CDR2 FYNNEI. The CDR3 region is CASSEVLNKNIQYF. CDR3 coding DNA: TGTGCCAGCAGTGAAGTCCTGAACAAAAACATTCAGTACTTC.

V gene TRBV7-2 combines with J gene TRBJ2-1; D tentatively reads TRBD1 or TRBD2 (5 bases each). Germline CDR1 reads SGHTA; CDR2 reads FQGNSA. V was trimmed by 5 bases and J by 7 bases, leaving 18 bases between them. The CDR3 consists of 15 residues. Written as DNA, the CDR3 is TGTGCCAGCAGCGGCGAGGGGTTGGCGGCGAATGAGCAGTTCTTC. Translated, it gives CASSGEGLAANEQFF.

The chain has TRBV5-1 and TRBJ2-3; D is undetermined. This CDR3 is built from 13 residues. V was pared by 5 bases and J by 2 bases, with 9 bases between. Germline lookup yields CDR1 SGHRS and CDR2 YFSETQ. In DNA, the CDR3 is TGCGCCAGCAGACGGACGGACACAGATACGCAGTATTTT. This gives the protein CASRRTDTDTQYF.

The chain joins TRBV28 to TRBJ2-1; the D gene is possibly TRBD1 (6 bases). V was shortened by 5 bases and J by 4 bases, with 18 bases between the two germline ends. The CDR3 contains 16 residues. Germline V gene lookup returns CDR1 MDHEN and CDR2 SYDVKM. The CDR3 DNA is TGTGCCAGCAGTGCTTCCGGGACACAGAGTTACAATGAGCAGTTCTTC. Protein: CASSASGTQSYNEQFF.

The chain has TRBV7-6 and TRBJ2-7; D is possibly TRBD2 (5 bases). V lost 1 base and J lost 4, with 11 bases in between. CDR1 and CDR2 from the germline V gene are SGHVS and FNYEAQ. The CDR3 totals 14 residues. Here the CDR3 DNA reads TGTGCCAGCAGCTTAGAGCGGACCGGGTACGAGCAGTACTTC. Translated: CASSLERTGYEQYF.

The chain couples TRBV7-8 to TRBJ1-3; D is uncertain. Trimming cost V 5 bases and J 4 bases, with 12 bases left between them. The CDR3 runs to 14 residues. Germline CDR1 is SGHVS and CDR2 is FQNEAQ. The CDR3 sequence is CASSPAVLGNTIYF. The DNA for the CDR3 is TGTGCCAGCAGCCCCGCAGTCTTGGGAAACACCATATATTTT.

The chain links TRBV7-2 to TRBJ2-1; tentatively, D is TRBD2 (6 bases). V was clipped by 4 bases and J by 9 bases, with 19 bases between them. The CDR3 has 15 amino acids. The V gene's germline CDR1 is SGHTA and CDR2 FQGNSA. The CDR3 here is CASSSLSGGLVEQFF. CDR3 coding DNA: TGTGCCAGCAGCTCGCTCAGTGGAGGGCTCGTTGAGCAGTTCTTC.

This clone was counted only a few times. This rearrangement joins TRBV19 to TRBJ1-5; D is undetermined. Germline V gene data show CDR1 as LNHDA and CDR2 as SQIVND (reference sequence). V lost 6 bases and J 5 bases, leaving 11 bases between the germline ends. CDR3 length equals 13 residues. The CDR3 loop is CASRQNADQPQHF. DNA of the CDR3: TGTGCCAGTAGACAGAACGCTGATCAGCCCCAGCATTTT.

The chain couples TRBV28 to TRBJ1-5; no clear D. V shed 6 bases and J shed 3 bases, with 12 bases lying between them. Germline CDR1 is MDHEN and CDR2 is SYDVKM. This CDR3 region has 14 residues. CDR3 nucleotide sequence: TGTGCCAGCAGCCTTGGTCGAAACAATCAGCCCCAGCATTTT. It codes for CASSLGRNNQPQHF.